A selection of T cell receptor beta chains follows, all from one sample in a study of T cell responses to AZD1222 COVID-19 vaccine. Using immunoSEQ multiplex PCR, the repertoire was profiled, and TCRdb retains in-frame clones only, with some absent. The table records over 55,000 clones, approximately 83% of them present only once. Material: peripheral blood, obtained 28 days after the second AZD1222 dose. Receptor source: an adult who received the AZD1222 COVID-19 vaccine. Both conserved end residues are part of each CDR3. D genes are given only for firm matches. Some rows mark clone size as missing; the rest say once, few, many or name a class of expanded clone.

abundance | j_gene | d_gene | v_gene | CDR3nt | CDR3aa
. | TRBJ2-7 | TRBD2 | TRBV7-9 | TGTGCCAGCAGCCCCGGGCGCGGGGGGATGCCTTCCTACGAGCAGTACTTC | CASSPGRGGMPSYEQYF
. | TRBJ2-1 | TRBD1 | TRBV19 | TGTGCCAGTAGTCCACGGGACAGGGCCTACAATGAGCAGTTCTTC | CASSPRDRAYNEQFF
. | TRBJ1-3 | . | TRBV7-6 | TGTGCCAGCAGCTTAGTACAACCAGGGGCTGGAAACACCATATATTTT | CASSLVQPGAGNTIYF
. | TRBJ1-4 | TRBD1 | TRBV4-3 | TGCGCCAGCAGCGAAGGACAGGCGGGGTCTAAACTGTTTTTT | CASSEGQAGSKLFF
once | TRBJ1-4 | . | TRBV4-2 | TGTGCCAGCAGCCAGGGACAAGGGTCTAATGAAAAACTGTTTTTT | CASSQGQGSNEKLFF
once | TRBJ1-4 | . | TRBV6-5 | TGTGCCAGCACGGGGGCTAGCGGTGAAAAACTGTTTTTT | CASTGASGEKLFF
. | TRBJ1-6 | TRBD1 | TRBV11-2 | TGTGCCAGCAGCTTAGTCCCGGACAGGGGGCATTCACCCCTCCACTTT | CASSLVPDRGHSPLHF
. | TRBJ2-1 | TRBD1 | TRBV4-1 | TGCGCCAGCAGCCAACCGACAGGGCGGAATGAGCAGTTCTTC | CASSQPTGRNEQFF
. | TRBJ2-2 | . | TRBV5-1 | TGCGCCAGCAGCTTGTCGGACACCCAAACCGGGGAGCTGTTTTTT | CASSLSDTQTGELFF
medium-sized | TRBJ1-5 | TRBD1 | TRBV5-8 | TGTGCCAGCACGACGACAGGGGGCTATCAGCCCCAGCATTTT | CASTTTGGYQPQHF
. | TRBJ1-2 | TRBD1 | TRBV29-1 | TGCAGCGTTACTCTTCGACAGGGGGCGTATGGCTACACCTTC | CSVTLRQGAYGYTF
. | TRBJ1-1 | . | TRBV5-1 | TGCGCCAGCAGCTTTAGGTGGGACACTGAAGCTTTCTTT | CASSFRWDTEAFF
. | TRBJ2-3 | TRBD2 | TRBV4-3 | TGCGCCAGCAGCCAAGACAGTCCACTAGCGGGGGTCCCAGATACGCAGTATTTT | CASSQDSPLAGVPDTQYF
. | TRBJ2-5 | . | TRBV4-3 | TGCGCCAGCAGCCAAGGTTCAGGGGCAAAGACCCAGTACTTC | CASSQGSGAKTQYF
. | TRBJ2-1 | TRBD1 | TRBV19 | TGTGCCAGTACCGGGACAGGGTGGAATGAGCAGTTCTTC | CASTGTGWNEQFF
. | TRBJ1-2 | . | TRBV19 | TGTGCCAGTAGTATATCCCGGGACGGGCTCTATGGCTACACCTTC | CASSISRDGLYGYTF
. | TRBJ2-1 | . | TRBV7-6 | TGTGCCAGCAGCCCCACATGGGCGGGACAAAATAAGCAGTTCTTC | CASSPTWAGQNKQFF
. | TRBJ1-2 | . | TRBV6-5 | TGTGCCAGCAGCTTATCCGGGGAAGACTATGGCTACACCTTC | CASSLSGEDYGYTF
. | TRBJ1-2 | TRBD1 | TRBV3-1/TRBV3-2 | TGTGCCAGCAGCCAAGTAACAGGGGCGGGTGAAGGCTACACCTTC | CASSQVTGAGEGYTF
. | TRBJ2-2 | . | TRBV19 | TGTGCCAGTAGTACCTCCGGGACCGGGGAGCTGTTTTTT | CASSTSGTGELFF
few | TRBJ1-1 | . | TRBV4-3 | TGCGCCAGCAGCCAAGATAGGAACACTGAAGCTTTCTTT | CASSQDRNTEAFF
. | TRBJ1-3 | . | TRBV7-7 | TGTGCCAGCAGCCCTGAATTGGGACGGCTTCTTCAGGAGCGCTCTGGAAACACCATATATTTT | CASSPELGRLLQERSGNTIYF
. | TRBJ2-2 | TRBD1 | TRBV19 | TGTGCCAGTAGTAGGGCCGGGACAGGGGACACCGGGGAGCTGTTTTTT | CASSRAGTGDTGELFF
medium-sized | TRBJ2-7 | TRBD2 | TRBV6-2/TRBV6-3 | TGTGCCAGCAGTCGACTAGCGGGGGCCCACGAGCAGTACTTC | CASSRLAGAHEQYF
few | TRBJ1-1 | . | TRBV11-2 | TGTGCCAGCAGCTTAGGGTTCGCTGAAGCTTTCTTT | CASSLGFAEAFF
. | TRBJ1-2 | TRBD1 | TRBV4-1 | TGCGCCAGCAGCCAAGGACAGGGTCACTATGGCTACACCTTC | CASSQGQGHYGYTF
few | TRBJ2-4 | TRBD2 | TRBV9 | TGTGCCAGCAGCGCCCGACTAGCGGGGGAGGGCATTCAGTACTTC | CASSARLAGEGIQYF
. | TRBJ2-7 | TRBD1 | TRBV5-1 | TGCGCCAGCAGCCTCCCCCGGGACAGGGATCTAAGGAGTCCCTACGAGCAGTACTTC | CASSLPRDRDLRSPYEQYF
. | TRBJ2-7 | . | TRBV18 | TGTGCCAGCTCACCAAACAGGAGAGGGGTGGGGTCCTACGAGCAGTACTTC | CASSPNRRGVGSYEQYF
. | TRBJ1-1 | . | TRBV15 | TGTGCCACCAGCAGAGTCAGGGGGAACACTGAAGCTTTCTTT | CATSRVRGNTEAFF
. | TRBJ2-1 | TRBD2 | TRBV29-1 | TGCAGCGTCGGGGGGGGAACATTAAGGAATGAGCAGTTCTTC | CSVGGGTLRNEQFF
few | TRBJ2-2 | . | TRBV30 | TGTGCCTGGAGTCCGGCTAGGGAGCTGTTTTTT | CAWSPARELFF
few | TRBJ1-5 | . | TRBV7-9 | TGTGCCAGCAGCTTAGACGGATTCAATCAGCCCCAGCATTTT | CASSLDGFNQPQHF
. | TRBJ2-3 | . | TRBV3-1/TRBV3-2 | TGTGCCAGCAGCCAAGACTTGGAGGGGGCAGATACGCAGTATTTT | CASSQDLEGADTQYF
. | TRBJ2-5 | . | TRBV15 | TGTGCCACCAGCATGGGGGTTCTGGAGACCCAGTACTTC | CATSMGVLETQYF
. | TRBJ1-5 | TRBD1 | TRBV2 | TGTGCCAGCAGCAAACAGGGGATGGGTCAGCCCCAGCATTTT | CASSKQGMGQPQHF
. | TRBJ2-1 | . | TRBV25-1 | TGTGCCAGCAGTGTTCCGGGACCCTCCTACAATGAGCAGTTCTTC | CASSVPGPSYNEQFF
. | TRBJ1-6 | TRBD1 | TRBV27 | TGTGCCAGCAGTGGAGACAGGGTAAGGCTGTGGAATTCACCCCTCCACTTT | CASSGDRVRLWNSPLHF
. | TRBJ2-3 | . | TRBV10-3 | TGTGCCATGTGGGGCGGGACAGATACGCAGTATTTT | CAMWGGTDTQYF
few | TRBJ2-3 | . | TRBV6-1 | TGTGCCAGCAGTGAGCCTACCGGGACCATTGAGGATACGCAGTATTTT | CASSEPTGTIEDTQYF
. | TRBJ2-3 | TRBD1 | TRBV6-5 | TGTGCCAGCAGCGACAGGGTGGATACGCAGTATTTT | CASSDRVDTQYF
once | TRBJ1-5 | . | TRBV27 | TGTGCCAGCAGTCCCGGGGCATCTGGGTTCAATCAGCCCCAGCATTTT | CASSPGASGFNQPQHF
. | TRBJ1-1 | . | TRBV3-1/TRBV3-2 | TGTGCCAGCAGCCAAGATAAAGGGGCTAGCACTGAAGCTTTCTTT | CASSQDKGASTEAFF
once | TRBJ2-4 | . | TRBV27 | TGTGCCAGCAGCCTGTCGGCTGCGCGGGCCCCTCGAGTCATTCAGTACTTC | CASSLSAARAPRVIQYF
. | TRBJ1-5 | . | TRBV21-1 | TGTGCCAGCAGCGTCTACTCGGACACCAAAAGCAATCAGCCCCAGCATTTT | CASSVYSDTKSNQPQHF
. | TRBJ1-4 | . | TRBV15 | TGTGCCACCAGCAGAGATGTAGGGTTGCGTGAAAAACTGTTTTTT | CATSRDVGLREKLFF
once | TRBJ1-3 | . | TRBV7-2 | TGTGCCAGCAGCTTTCAACCCGGAACTCCTGGAAACACCATATATTTT | CASSFQPGTPGNTIYF
. | TRBJ1-3 | . | TRBV30 | TGTGCCTGGAGTGTTGGGTTTCGCTCTGGAAACACCATATATTTT | CAWSVGFRSGNTIYF
. | TRBJ1-5 | TRBD1 | TRBV6-2/TRBV6-3 | TGTGCCAGCAGCCAGGACAGGCCTTATAGCAATCAGCCCCAGCATTTT | CASSQDRPYSNQPQHF
few | TRBJ1-6 | TRBD1 | TRBV7-2 | TGTGCCAGCAGCTTAGTGACAGGGCATCCCCCTTCACCCCTCCACTTT | CASSLVTGHPPSPLHF
. | TRBJ1-6 | TRBD1 | TRBV6-1 | TGTGCCAGCAGTGAATACAGGGGAATGGGTTCACCCCTCCACTTT | CASSEYRGMGSPLHF
. | TRBJ2-2 | . | TRBV2 | TGTGCCAGCAGTGAAGCGGGGTGGGGGGAGCTGTTTTTT | CASSEAGWGELFF
. | TRBJ2-3 | . | TRBV7-2 | TGTGCCAGCAGCTTAGGCCCACTCACAGATACGCAGTATTTT | CASSLGPLTDTQYF
. | TRBJ1-1 | TRBD1 | TRBV6-5 | TGTGCCACCACCAGGACAGGGCCCTTGGAGGCTTTCTTT | CATTRTGPLEAFF
. | TRBJ2-7 | . | TRBV20-1 | TGCAGTGCACAAACAGGGTACGAGCAGTACTTC | CSAQTGYEQYF
. | TRBJ2-7 | . | TRBV5-4 | TGTGCCAGCAGCTTGGATGGGGGGCCTGGCTACGAGCAGTACTTC | CASSLDGGPGYEQYF
. | TRBJ2-1 | . | TRBV7-6 | TGTGCCAGCAGCTTCGTTTTTCAGGGCTCCTACAATGAGCAGTTCTTC | CASSFVFQGSYNEQFF
once | TRBJ1-1 | . | TRBV15 | TGTGCCACCAGAAATAAGGGGGGTCCCGGTAACACTGAAGCTTTCTTT | CATRNKGGPGNTEAFF